This TCR beta chain was identified during a study of T cell responses to AZD1222 COVID-19 vaccine. Study-wide background: Second-dose schedules of about 4 or about 12 weeks were combined.

The table came from immunoSEQ multiplex PCR; TCRdb's copy has only in-frame clones and leaves some out. Of 150,000 to 200,000 clones in the sample, 90% to 95% were seen once. The TCR originated in an adult in good health. Sequenced material: peripheral blood, taken on day 0 of AZD1222 vaccination.

The chain's CDR3 is CASSLLTGGEQYF. The DNA for the CDR3 is TGTGCCAGCAGTTTACTTACAGGGGGCGAGCAGTACTTC. V is TRBV27 and J is TRBJ2-7, with 8 bases identical to TRBD1. This CDR3 contains 13 residues. CDR1 and CDR2 (germline): MNHEY, SMNVEV (reference sequence). With V trimmed by 2 bases and J by 6 bases, 3 bases remained unmatched.